Each of the 12 T cell receptor beta chains below was sequenced from the same sample in a study of OX40 agonist ivuxolimab in advanced cancers. Some clones are missing from TCRdb's copy, which holds only in-frame ones; the method was immunoSEQ multiplex PCR. The sample holds about 46,000 clones; about 88% are singletons and the top ten take roughly three fifths. The sequences come from CD4+ or CD8+ T cells sorted from blood, collected in a trial of the OX40 agonist ivuxolimab. The receptors originated from an adult with an advanced solid tumor such as melanoma, head and neck, liver or kidney cancer.

The rearrangement uses TRBV9 and TRBJ1-4; TRBD1 agrees at 7 bases. CDR3 length: 13 residues. The germline V gene has CDR1 SGDLS and CDR2 YYNGEE. V shed 0 bases, J shed 7 bases, and the junction held 0 bases outside the gene matches. CDR3 loop: CASSVGTGEKLFF. In DNA, the CDR3 is TGTGCCAGCAGCGTAGGGACAGGTGAAAAACTGTTTTTT.

The chain combines TRBV28 with TRBJ2-3; 7 positions match TRBD2. Germline trimming cut 6 bases from V and 9 bases from J; bases unmatched to any gene: 21. CDR3 length: 17 residues. Germline CDR1 reads MDHEN; CDR2 reads SYDVKM. CDR3 bases: TGTGCCAGCAGACCCCTCCTCGGCGGGGGTCTAAGCGGAACGCAGTATTTT. Translation gives CASRPLLGGGLSGTQYF.

The V gene is TRBV5-5, the J gene TRBJ2-7; 7 bases line up with TRBD1. V lost 1 base to trimming and J lost 3 bases; unmatched junction nucleotides: 4. Germline CDR1 SGHKS, CDR2 YYEKEE (reference sequence). The CDR3 is made up of 14 amino acids. The CDR3 is CASSLTGASYEQYF. In nucleotides, the CDR3 is TGTGCCAGCAGCTTGACAGGGGCTAGCTACGAGCAGTACTTC.

The chain recombines TRBV6-4 with TRBJ2-1; TRBD2 matches at 11 bases. V lost 6 bases and J lost 3; bases outside the gene matches: 4. Germline V gives CDR1 MRHNA, CDR2 SNTAGT. The CDR3 is 15 amino acids. As DNA, the CDR3 is TGTGCCAGCAGCGTGGGACTAGCGGACTACAATGAGCAGTTCTTC. It translates to CASSVGLADYNEQFF.

J is TRBJ2-5 and V is TRBV14; TRBD2 aligns across 8 bases. The V gene's germline CDR1 is SGHDN and CDR2 FVKESK. The CDR3 spans 16 residues. V lost 4 bases to trimming and J lost 4 bases; unmatched junction nucleotides: 11. The CDR3 protein is CASSRVSGKEGETQYF. The CDR3 DNA reads as TGTGCCAGCAGCCGTGTTAGCGGGAAGGAGGGAGAGACCCAGTACTTC.

This clone showed up just a few times. This chain connects TRBV5-6 to TRBJ2-7; 10 bases fit TRBD2. V lost 1 base, J lost 4 bases, and 5 bases stayed unmatched. In germline, CDR1 is SGHDT, CDR2 YYEEEE. The CDR3 sequence is 15 residues long. The CDR3 loop reads CASSLSASGSYEQYF. The CDR3 DNA follows: TGTGCCAGCAGCTTGTCTGCTAGCGGGAGTTACGAGCAGTACTTC.

The V and J genes are TRBV6-5 and TRBJ2-2, with TRBD1 matching over 7 bases. In germline, CDR1 is MNHEY, CDR2 SVGAGI. The J segment lost 7 bases and the V segment lost 5 bases, leaving 10 bases of the junction unmatched. The CDR3 is 15 residues long. CDR3 bases: TGTGCCAGCAGTCAACAGGGGATCAAGGACGGGGAGCTGTTTTTT. Amino acid sequence: CASSQQGIKDGELFF.

The chain carries TRBV28 and TRBJ2-3; D gene ambiguous. The CDR3 loop spans 13 amino acids. V lost 1 base and J 4 bases, leaving 6 bases between the germline ends. Looked up from germline, CDR1 is MDHEN and CDR2 is SYDVKM. The CDR3 nucleotides read TGTGCCAGCAGTTTATACAGCGCAGATACGCAGTATTTT. It translates to CASSLYSADTQYF.

J is TRBJ2-2 and V is TRBV2; TRBD1 is a possible D gene (5 bases). Trimming took 6 bases from V and 1 from J, leaving 6 bases between them. Germline CDR1 reads SNHLY; CDR2 reads FYNNEI. CDR3 size: 13 residues. The CDR3 bases are TGTGCCAGCAGGGGGCTGAACACCGGGGAGCTGTTTTTT. Its translation is CASRGLNTGELFF.

The gene calls are TRBV7-3 and TRBJ1-1; D is possibly TRBD1 (5 bases). The CDR3 consists of 13 residues. The V end lost 3 bases, the J end lost 5 bases, and 10 bases lay between the germline ends. Looked up from germline, CDR1 is SGHTA and CDR2 is FQGTGA. The CDR3 reads CASSFDWGTEAFF. CDR3 nucleotide sequence: TGTGCCAGCAGCTTCGACTGGGGGACTGAAGCTTTCTTT. The entire variable domain, with the rest obtained from reference TRBV7-3 and TRBJ1-1, is as follows: GAGVSQTPSNKVTEKGKYVELRCDPISGHTALYWYRQSLGQGPEFLIYFQGTGAADDSGLPNDRFFAVRPEGSVSTLKIQRTERGDSAVYLCASSFDWGTEAFFGQGTRLTVV.

The genes are TRBV7-3 and TRBJ2-2; D tentatively fits TRBD1 or TRBD2 (6 bases each). This CDR3 contains 17 residues. V lost 5 bases, J lost 4 bases, and 20 bases lay in between. Germline CDR1 is SGHTA and CDR2 is FQGTGA. This CDR3 reads CASSRFPPGASTGELFF. The DNA of the CDR3 is TGTGCCAGCAGCCGATTTCCGCCGGGGGCGTCCACCGGGGAGCTGTTTTTT.

This clone was counted once. The rearrangement links TRBV5-4 to TRBJ1-2, with 8 bases fitting TRBD1. J gave up 5 bases and V 3 bases, and 12 bases lay outside the gene matches. Germline CDR1 is SGHNT and CDR2 is YYREEE (reference sequence). This CDR3 region has 16 residues. The CDR3 region is CASSSPTDRALYGYTF. The CDR3 bases are TGTGCCAGCAGCTCTCCTACGGACAGGGCCCTATATGGCTACACCTTC.